This T cell receptor (beta chain) emerged from a study of beta chain features in type 1 diabetes (dated by TCRdb to between 2017 and 2018). Looking at the study overall: Patients and healthy donors did not differ in mean age, gender distribution, total cell number or subset yield. Across all samples, 107,917,701 sorted cells were examined, and cell number per subset correlated strongly with RNA yield. The study compared the TCRB repertoires of sorted circulating CD4+ T cell subsets in recently diagnosed type 1 diabetes patients with those in matched healthy donors. Naive and central memory subsets were obtained from all 30 or so donors, but regulatory and stem cell-like memory subsets were isolated from only 8 patients and roughly 8 healthy donors.

From the cysteine up to the phenylalanine, the CDR3 has a length of 14 residues. This entry keeps only the CDR3 DNA: 42 bases, framed from base 1. Trimming leaves V shorter by 4 bases and J shorter by 8 bases, with the junction holding 6 bases beyond the gene matches. From a lookup of the germline V gene (reference sequence), CDR1 and CDR2 are LNHDA and SQIVND. What the authors observed across the whole study: Naive, central memory and regulatory TCRB repertoires appeared to be more similar among patients than among healthy donors. Shorter templates might be favored by PCR, yet because patient and control samples were amplified and corrected together, any such skew would affect both groups equally. Because cDNA was sequenced instead of genomic DNA, activated cells with high expression could be over-represented, although the groups did not differ in activation or CD3 levels. A moderate but significant shortening of TCRB CDR3 length was observed in type 1 diabetes patients in all four CD4+ subsets. At VDJ recombination sites, patients with type 1 diabetes made fewer insertions and deleted more nucleotides, a pattern implying thymic rearrangement abnormalities. Because small numbers of individuals were included in the HLA sub-analyses, any influence of HLA type on TCRB rearrangement was left unresolved.

The entire isolated RNA was reverse transcribed using the High Capacity cDNA Reverse Transcription Kit, and thus expressed TCRB transcripts were sequenced. Deep immunoSEQ sequencing was performed on naive, central memory and regulatory T cell samples, with an average of around 3.4 million total reads per sample. After sorted cells were lysed in RLT buffer, RNA was extracted with DNase-treated RNeasy Micro or Mini kits, with the choice depending on cell number. To prevent cross-contamination, every cell subset was processed on its own, while patient and healthy donor samples were processed together. Using the immunoSEQ multiplex PCR, TCRB sequences were amplified from cDNA into 87-bp fragments spanning the CDR3 region. The amplicons were sequenced using the Illumina HiSeq platform. The paper's data handling went like this. PCR bias was corrected computationally using synthetic template baselines, and reads within Hamming distance 2 were collapsed, with unmergeable singletons discarded. By aligning reads against IMGT, V, D and J genes, CDR3 length, and insertions or deletions at six rearrangement sites were assigned. Within each subset, clonotype counts were normalized to sorted cell number, after which true diversity and Gini coefficients were computed with the tcR R package. The overlap coefficient, calculated on TCRB nucleotide sequences, was used to measure repertoire sharing. This is the immuneACCESS table as TCRdb keeps it, with only in-frame sequences that have V and J called. A part of the clones is gone; compared with another copy, unresolved V genes explain less than half, and the rest is unexplained. V, J and clone size are taken as reported in that table, and D and trimming were inferred from the DNA itself. The sample contains around 280,000 clones, 8% of them found a single time. The biggest ten clones account for about 0.93% of the sample.

This clone was seen more than once but under ten times. Its antigen is still unknown. Base qualities are not at hand, and no much larger clone is one base apart. From each donor, a single peripheral blood sample of 95 to 150 mL on average was drawn into heparinised tubes. A BD FACSAria II was used to sort naive, central memory, regulatory and stem cell-like memory CD4+ T cells with a panel that included CD45RO, CCR7, CD25, CD127, CD95 and CD27. Every sorted population had a purity above 95%. PBMCs were isolated right away by Lymphoprep density gradient centrifugation and were stained directly, without culture. So that batch effects would be minimized, each experiment stained and sorted samples in pairs, pairing one healthy donor with one patient.

The chain joins TRBV19 to TRBJ2-1, and 9 junction bases match TRBD1. The sample consisted of central memory CD4+ T cells from blood. The clonotype comes from a woman in her late teens or twenties in good health. CDR3 sequence: CASSTGTGWDEQFF. The DNA is TGTGCCAGTAGTACCGGGACAGGGTGGGATGAGCAGTTCTTC.